This TCR beta chain was retrieved from a study of post-analysis software for immune sequencing data. This clonotype was picked up a small number of times. Its cognate antigen is unknown. Study-wide findings and caveats: Several TRBV segments were more frequent in patients than controls; TRBV5-6, TRBV5-1 and TRBV20-1 belonged to this group. With F measure, samples from one preparation batch clustered together strongly. Normalized Chao1 diversity was significantly reduced in patients versus controls.

V lost 0 bases to trimming and J lost 4 bases, with 20 bases between them. Germline values: CDR1 DFQATT, CDR2 SNEGSKA (reference sequence). This CDR3 contains 17 residues. The library was made from cDNA and included unique molecular identifiers. TCRdb independently ran MiXCR on the PCR reads; one entry per CDR3 protein. Here the sample spans around 500,000 distinct CDR3 sequences, less than 40% being singletons. This TCR came from a girl aged 2-17 years with multiple sclerosis. The sequenced sample consisted of blood. This chain joins TRBV20-1 and TRBJ2-3, with D perhaps TRBD1 or TRBD2 (5 bases each). The CDR3 loop is CSARDTKTSLGADTQYF. As DNA, the CDR3 is TGCAGTGCTAGAGATACCAAAACTAGTTTAGGGGCAGATACGCAGTATTTT.